This T cell receptor beta chain was captured in a study of tumor-infiltrating lymphocytes in localized non-small cell lung cancer. Study-wide points: Available tissue quantity limited TCR sequencing to a patient subset. Different pieces of the same tissue went to different assays, confounding technical variation with intratumor heterogeneity.

As to this clone: Antigen: not known.

Produced via immunoSEQ multiplex PCR; TCRdb's table is partial and in-frame only. The table shows some 11,000 clones, with roughly 70% occurring only once. The origin of this receptor is a human donor with non-small cell lung cancer. Sequenced sample: uninvolved lung tissue not adjacent to the tumor.

The CDR3 here is CARSKQGDNTEAFF. In DNA, the CDR3 is TGTGCCAGAAGCAAGCAGGGGGATAACACTGAAGCTTTCTTT. The V call is TRBV5-4, the J call TRBJ1-1; 7 positions agree with TRBD1. CDR1 and CDR2 (germline): SGHNT, YYREEE (reference sequence). The V and J ends lost 8 bases and 2 bases, in that order; junction bases with no gene match: 9. The CDR3 loop spans 14 amino acids. The full variable domain, in which reference TRBV5-4 and TRBJ1-1 provide the parts outside the CDR3, is ETGVTQSPTHLIKTRGQQVTLRCSSQSGHNTVSWYQQALGQGPQFIFQYYREEENGRGNFPPRFSGLQFPNYSSELNVNALELDDSALYLCARSKQGDNTEAFFGQGTRLTVV.